This is a list of T cell receptor beta chains from one sample in a study of T-cell reconstitution after alpha-beta-depleted transplantation in children. TCRdb independently ran MiXCR on the PCR reads; one entry per CDR3 protein. The table has roughly 500,000 distinct CDR3 sequences, about 10% seen once. The material sequenced was PBMCs, taken before TCRalphabeta/CD19-depleted stem cell transplant. The receptor source for this set is a child under 10 years old with inherited bone marrow failure, due to receive a stem cell transplant. CDR3s include the opening cysteine and the closing phenylalanine or tryptophan. Rows give clone size only sometimes, using once, few, many, or a class for an expanded clone.

TRBV5-1	NA	CASSWDRGDEQYF
TRBV20-1	many	CSAPTSGRRNEQFF
TRBV9	few	CASSVDPPLAGNSYNEQFF
TRBV5-4	many	CASSLGFGSGGAFF
TRBV29-1	many	CSVTTGPETQYF
TRBV20-1	many	CSARAQSNYGYTF
TRBV29-1	many	CSALADANTGELFF
TRBV10-3	many	CAISESGTIDEQFF
TRBV28	many	CASSPMADRRTEAFF
TRBV7-6	NA	CASSPRGVKLFF
TRBV28	NA	CASTPAGASYEQYF
TRBV6-5	many	CASSYLGAANEKLFF
TRBV10-3	many	CAISDFAGGPYGELFF
TRBV7-9	many	CASSPTSGAAYEQYF
TRBV27	many	CASSLRGSLNEQYF
TRBV5-1	many	CASSPGQAGNQPQHF
TRBV5-8	many	CASSLLFQETQYF
TRBV20-1	many	CSARDHPVRNTEAFF
TRBV27	few	CASSSYEQGILYNEQFF
TRBV5-6	many	CASSLAHQPQHF
TRBV27	few	CASSLRDGEQYF
TRBV10-3	NA	CAISESGVGGRENQYF
TRBV5-1	many	CASSSGGHKPRNYEQYF
TRBV6-5	NA	CASSYSGQREKAGELFF
TRBV29-1	few	CSVVKEIAYNEQFF
TRBV10-3	many	CAISTATEQFF
TRBV24-1	many	CATSDLGRNTGELFF
TRBV6-2/TRBV6-3	NA	CASSYPGLAKNIQYF
TRBV7-9	many	CASSFGSSESEQFF
TRBV30	many	CAWSYGVANEKLFF
TRBV5-5	many	CASSESGTVYEQYF
TRBV30	many	CAWRLGSGWNSPLHF
TRBV15	few	CATSRDVAEGNTGELFF
TRBV28	NA	CASSPLRLRQGVLETQYF
TRBV6-5	many	CASTVLRGNEQFF
TRBV4-3	NA	CASSQVLGLAEGASYNEQFF
TRBV10-3	NA	CAISESRADGETQYF
TRBV7-2	many	CASSLVFGAADTQYF
TRBV5-1	many	CASSWDFKTEAFF
TRBV5-1	many	CASSLEGAVNTIYF
TRBV27	few	CASRRQAQYEQYF
TRBV3-1	many	CASSQEPDRSYEQYF
TRBV12-3/TRBV12-4	many	CASSRTGGETQYF
TRBV7-9	many	CASSLAGNIQYF
TRBV4-2	many	CASSQVGGFHEQYF
TRBV7-9	few	CASSAEGRGFYEQYF
TRBV6-5	NA	CASQGYHNSPLHF
TRBV29-1	many	CSVGGQGGGYTF
TRBV7-9	NA	CASSLFRQGARGTQYF